This T cell receptor beta chain was identified during a study of blood T cell repertoires in COVID-19. About the research overall: Italy, Spain and the United States were the sources of the convalescent and acute COVID-19 samples. T cells, B-cell-depleted T cells, or PBMCs supplied cDNA or gDNA.

Study processing details: The assay estimated nucleated cells by amplifying reference gene primers. Using immunoSEQ multiplex PCR, the repertoire was profiled, and TCRdb retains in-frame clones only, with some absent. The V and J calls and clone size were taken over from that table, and D and trimming were inferred from the DNA. The sample records 150,000 to 200,000 clones, over 75% being singletons. Material: peripheral blood. The receptor was isolated from a man between 60 and 70 years old with active or convalescent COVID-19.

CDR3 loop: CAIRGLAGTADTQYF. The CDR3 DNA is TGTGCCATCAGGGGACTAGCGGGAACAGCAGATACGCAGTATTTT. The V gene is TRBV10-3, the J gene TRBJ2-3; 13 bases fit TRBD2. The CDR3 has 15 amino acids. V lost 6 bases and J lost 4; bases outside the gene matches: 4. CDR1 and CDR2 from the germline V gene are ENHRY and SYGVKD.